The 16 T cell receptor beta chains listed next were all sequenced from one sample in a study of blood T cell repertoires in COVID-19. Measured with immunoSEQ multiplex PCR; TCRdb has only the in-frame clones, and not every one. The profile shows 450,000 or so clones, around nine tenths of them singletons. Sequencing was carried out using peripheral blood. The receptors here all came from a woman aged 40 to 50 with COVID-19, enrolled during active disease.

The table lists this clone with a count of one. This chain joins TRBV6-6 and TRBJ1-6; D remains ambiguous. This CDR3 comprises 17 residues. CDR1 MNHNY and CDR2 SVGAGI come from the germline V gene (reference sequence). V gave up 5 bases and J gave up 4 bases, with 18 bases separating them. For the CDR3, the DNA is TGTGCCAGCAGTCTCCACGCCGAGGGAGTATATAATTCACCCCTCCACTTT. It is translated as CASSLHAEGVYNSPLHF.

The chain joins TRBV7-6 to TRBJ1-1; TRBD1 matches 8 bases. Germline loops: CDR1 SGHVS, CDR2 FNYEAQ. This CDR3 has 16 amino acids. After removal of 4 bases from V and 1 base from J, the junction contained 8 bases not matched to a gene. CDR3 bases: TGTGCCAGCAGCTCCTACAGGGGGTTCACGAACACTGAAGCTTTCTTT. This codes for CASSSYRGFTNTEAFF.

As for this clone: At the DNA level, this CDR3 is encoded by other sequences in the same sample as well. The chain combines TRBV28 with TRBJ1-6; D unclear. Deletions cut 4 bases from V and 6 bases from J, with 4 bases between. Per germline, CDR1 MDHEN and CDR2 SYDVKM. This CDR3 contains 12 residues. Written as DNA, the CDR3 is TGTGCCAGCAGTTCCGGTAATTCACCCCTCCACTTT. Encoded protein: CASSSGNSPLHF.

The V gene is TRBV9, the J gene TRBJ1-2; D gene ambiguous. Trimming pared 4 bases from V and 8 bases from J, leaving 15 bases between. CDR1 is SGDLS, CDR2 YYNGEE, per germline. This CDR3 contains 13 residues. In DNA form, the CDR3 reads TGTGCCAGCAGCCCAGGCCGCTCGGAAGGCTACACCTTC. Its translation: CASSPGRSEGYTF.

The rearrangement uses TRBV6-5 and TRBJ1-6; possibly TRBD1 for D (5 bases). This CDR3 contains 15 residues. Trimming shortened V by 0 bases and J by 9 bases, and 12 bases separated the two germline ends. In germline, CDR1 is MNHEY, CDR2 SVGAGI. The CDR3 DNA reads TGTGCCAGCAGTTACTCGACGTTCGGGGGTTCACCCCTCCACTTT. It translates to CASSYSTFGGSPLHF.

The chain is built from TRBV4-2 and TRBJ2-3; D ambiguous. The V end was cut by 0 bases, the J end by 6 bases, with 13 bases between. The CDR3 covers 15 residues. CDR1 is LGHNA and CDR2 is YNFKEQ in the germline V gene. As DNA, the CDR3 is TGTGCCAGCAGCCAAGATTATACTTCTCCGGATACGCAGTATTTT. The encoded protein is CASSQDYTSPDTQYF.

For the CDR3, the DNA is TGTGCCAGCAGTCGCCGACAGGGGCTAAACTATGGCTACACCTTC. It translates to CASSRRQGLNYGYTF. This chain connects TRBV28 to TRBJ1-2, with TRBD1 identical over 8 bases. In germline, CDR1 is MDHEN, CDR2 SYDVKM. The length of the CDR3 is 15 residues. V lost 5 bases, J lost 2 bases, and 7 bases stayed unmatched.

To note about this clone: One end of the junction fails to match germline, which may point to a read error. The chain combines TRBV12-3 or TRBV12-4 with TRBJ2-7, with 11 bases lining up with TRBD1. The CDR3 is 13 amino acids. CDR3 amino acids: CASSTSLGTGGSF. The DNA of the CDR3 is TGTGCCAGCAGTACCTCCCTCGGGACAGGGGGAAGCTTC.

V gene TRBV28 combines with J gene TRBJ1-5, with no clear D. Germline CDR1 is MDHEN and CDR2 is SYDVKM. This CDR3 comprises 15 residues. V was clipped by 3 bases and J by 3 bases, with 12 bases between them. CDR3 DNA sequence: TGTGCCAGCAGTTTGGCGGGTTTGAACAATCAGCCCCAGCATTTT. This codes for CASSLAGLNNQPQHF.

The chain has TRBV11-3 and TRBJ2-6; D remains unclear. V lost 3 bases to trimming and J lost 0 bases, with 6 bases between them. The CDR3 loop spans 15 amino acids. CDR1 SGHNT and CDR2 YENEEA come from the germline V gene. The CDR3 is CASSFSGSGANVLTF. For the CDR3, the DNA is TGTGCCAGCAGCTTCTCCGGCTCTGGGGCCAACGTCCTGACTTTC.

The rearrangement links TRBV30 to TRBJ1-1; D uncertain. Trimming pared 5 bases from V and 2 bases from J, leaving 15 bases between. Looked up from germline, CDR1 is GTSNPN and CDR2 is SVGIG (reference sequence). CDR3 size: 14 residues. The CDR3 loop reads CAWSNWAANTEAFF. For the CDR3, the DNA is TGTGCCTGGTCGAATTGGGCAGCCAACACTGAAGCTTTCTTT.

CDR3 coding DNA: TGTGCCAGCAGCTATTACAGGGGTCTAGAGACCCAGTACTTC. Its translation: CASSYYRGLETQYF. The chain recombines TRBV5-4 with TRBJ2-5, with 7 bases matching TRBD1. The germline V gene encodes CDR1 SGHNT and CDR2 YYREEE (reference sequence). The CDR3 is made up of 14 amino acids. V was pared by 3 bases and J by 4 bases, with 6 bases of the junction left unmatched.

The chain links TRBV19 to TRBJ1-2, with 7 bases identical to TRBD1. CDR3 size: 16 residues. Losses at the gene ends were 11 bases for V and 2 bases for J; bases not matched to a gene: 17. Germline V lookup: CDR1 LNHDA, CDR2 SQIVND (reference sequence). The CDR3 reads CASQGDKGPTNYGYTF. CDR3 nucleotide sequence: TGTGCCTCCCAGGGGGACAAGGGTCCGACCAACTATGGCTACACCTTC.

This clone was detected only a few times. The gene calls are TRBV5-5 and TRBJ1-5; TRBD1 is a possible D gene (5 bases). The germline V and J ends were trimmed by 0 bases and 5 bases, with 9 bases remaining between them. CDR1 SGHKS and CDR2 YYEKEE come from the germline V gene (reference sequence). The CDR3 extends over 14 amino acids. The CDR3 DNA follows: TGTGCCAGCAGCTTGGGGCAGGGCGATCAGCCCCAGCATTTT. Protein product: CASSLGQGDQPQHF.

The genes are TRBV5-4 and TRBJ1-1, with D possibly matching TRBD1 (5 bases). V gave up 0 bases and J gave up 0 bases, with 12 bases separating them. This CDR3 spans 16 amino acids. Germline V gene sequence: CDR1 SGHNT, CDR2 YYREEE (reference sequence). CDR3 loop: CASSLDQGTMNTEAFF. The CDR3, as DNA: TGTGCCAGCAGCTTGGATCAGGGTACCATGAACACTGAAGCTTTCTTT.

The J gene is TRBJ1-4, the V gene TRBV18; 8 bases agree with TRBD1. The CDR3 spans 16 residues. Germline lookup yields CDR1 KGHSH and CDR2 LQKENI. The ends lost 3 bases at V and 0 bases at J; junction bases unmatched: 3. The CDR3 region is CASSPQGAATNEKLFF. Here the CDR3 DNA reads TGTGCCAGCTCACCGCAGGGGGCGGCAACTAATGAAAAACTGTTTTTT.